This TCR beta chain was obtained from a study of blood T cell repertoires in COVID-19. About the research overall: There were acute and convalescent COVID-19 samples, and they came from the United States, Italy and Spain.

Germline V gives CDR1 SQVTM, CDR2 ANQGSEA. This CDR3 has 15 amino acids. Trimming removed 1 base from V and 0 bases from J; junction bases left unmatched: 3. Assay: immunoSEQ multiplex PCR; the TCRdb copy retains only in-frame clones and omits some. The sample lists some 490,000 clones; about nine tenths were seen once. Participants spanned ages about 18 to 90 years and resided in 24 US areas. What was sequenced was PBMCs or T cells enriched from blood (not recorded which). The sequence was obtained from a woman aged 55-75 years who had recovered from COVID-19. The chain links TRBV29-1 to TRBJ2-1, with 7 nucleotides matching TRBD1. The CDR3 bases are TGCAGCGTTGAAGGGCAGGGGGTCTCCTACAATGAGCAGTTCTTC. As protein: CSVEGQGVSYNEQFF.